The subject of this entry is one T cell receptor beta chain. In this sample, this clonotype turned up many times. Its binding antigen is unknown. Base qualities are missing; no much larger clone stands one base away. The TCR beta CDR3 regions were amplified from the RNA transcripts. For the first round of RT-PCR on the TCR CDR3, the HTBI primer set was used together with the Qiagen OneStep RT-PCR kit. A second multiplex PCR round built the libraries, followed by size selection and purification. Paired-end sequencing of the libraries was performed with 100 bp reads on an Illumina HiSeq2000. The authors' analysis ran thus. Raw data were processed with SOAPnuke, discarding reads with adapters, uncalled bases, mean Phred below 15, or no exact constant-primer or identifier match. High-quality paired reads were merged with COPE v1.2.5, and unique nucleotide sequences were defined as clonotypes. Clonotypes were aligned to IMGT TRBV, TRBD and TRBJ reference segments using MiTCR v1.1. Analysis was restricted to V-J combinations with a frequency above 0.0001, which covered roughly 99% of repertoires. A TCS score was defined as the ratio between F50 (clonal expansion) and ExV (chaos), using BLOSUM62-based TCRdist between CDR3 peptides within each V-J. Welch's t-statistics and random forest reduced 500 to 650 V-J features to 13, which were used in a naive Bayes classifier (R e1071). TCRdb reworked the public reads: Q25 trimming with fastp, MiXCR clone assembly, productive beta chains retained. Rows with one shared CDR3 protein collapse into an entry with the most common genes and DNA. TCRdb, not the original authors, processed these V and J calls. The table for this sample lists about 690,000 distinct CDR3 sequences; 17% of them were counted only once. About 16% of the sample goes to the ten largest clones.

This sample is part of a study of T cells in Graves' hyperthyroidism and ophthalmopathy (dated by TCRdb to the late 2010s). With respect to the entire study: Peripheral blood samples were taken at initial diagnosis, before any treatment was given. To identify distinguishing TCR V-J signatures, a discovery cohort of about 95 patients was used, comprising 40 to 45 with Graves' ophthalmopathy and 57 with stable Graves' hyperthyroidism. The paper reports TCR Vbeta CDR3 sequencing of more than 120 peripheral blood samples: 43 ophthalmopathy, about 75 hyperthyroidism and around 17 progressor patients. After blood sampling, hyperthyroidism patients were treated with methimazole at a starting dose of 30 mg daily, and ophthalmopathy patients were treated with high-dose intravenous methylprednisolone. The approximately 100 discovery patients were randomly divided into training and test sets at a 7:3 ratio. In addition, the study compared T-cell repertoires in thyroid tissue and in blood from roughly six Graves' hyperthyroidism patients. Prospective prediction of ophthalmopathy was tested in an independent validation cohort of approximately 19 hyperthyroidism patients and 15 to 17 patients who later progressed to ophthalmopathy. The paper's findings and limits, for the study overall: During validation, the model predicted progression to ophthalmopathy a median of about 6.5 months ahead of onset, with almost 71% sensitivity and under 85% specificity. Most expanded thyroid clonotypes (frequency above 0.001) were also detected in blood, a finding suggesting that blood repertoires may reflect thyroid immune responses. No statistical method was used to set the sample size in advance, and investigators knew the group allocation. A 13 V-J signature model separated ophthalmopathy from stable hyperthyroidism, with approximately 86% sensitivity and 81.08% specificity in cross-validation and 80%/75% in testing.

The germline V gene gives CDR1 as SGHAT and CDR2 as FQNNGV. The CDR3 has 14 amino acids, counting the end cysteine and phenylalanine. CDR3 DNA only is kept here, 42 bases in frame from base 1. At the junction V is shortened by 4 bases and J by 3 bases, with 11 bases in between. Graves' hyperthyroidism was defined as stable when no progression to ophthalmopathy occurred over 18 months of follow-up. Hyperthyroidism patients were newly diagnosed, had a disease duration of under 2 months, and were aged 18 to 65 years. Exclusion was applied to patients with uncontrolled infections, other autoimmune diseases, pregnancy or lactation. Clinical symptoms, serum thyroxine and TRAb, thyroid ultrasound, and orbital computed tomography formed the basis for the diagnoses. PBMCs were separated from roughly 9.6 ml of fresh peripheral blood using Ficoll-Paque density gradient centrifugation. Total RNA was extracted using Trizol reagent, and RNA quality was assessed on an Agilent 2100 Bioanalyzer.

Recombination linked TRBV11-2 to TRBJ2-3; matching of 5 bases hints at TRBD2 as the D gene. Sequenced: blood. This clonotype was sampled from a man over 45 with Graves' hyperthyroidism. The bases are TGTGCCAGCAGCTCTCCCGGGGATACAGATACGCAGTATTTT. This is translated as CASSSPGDTDTQYF.